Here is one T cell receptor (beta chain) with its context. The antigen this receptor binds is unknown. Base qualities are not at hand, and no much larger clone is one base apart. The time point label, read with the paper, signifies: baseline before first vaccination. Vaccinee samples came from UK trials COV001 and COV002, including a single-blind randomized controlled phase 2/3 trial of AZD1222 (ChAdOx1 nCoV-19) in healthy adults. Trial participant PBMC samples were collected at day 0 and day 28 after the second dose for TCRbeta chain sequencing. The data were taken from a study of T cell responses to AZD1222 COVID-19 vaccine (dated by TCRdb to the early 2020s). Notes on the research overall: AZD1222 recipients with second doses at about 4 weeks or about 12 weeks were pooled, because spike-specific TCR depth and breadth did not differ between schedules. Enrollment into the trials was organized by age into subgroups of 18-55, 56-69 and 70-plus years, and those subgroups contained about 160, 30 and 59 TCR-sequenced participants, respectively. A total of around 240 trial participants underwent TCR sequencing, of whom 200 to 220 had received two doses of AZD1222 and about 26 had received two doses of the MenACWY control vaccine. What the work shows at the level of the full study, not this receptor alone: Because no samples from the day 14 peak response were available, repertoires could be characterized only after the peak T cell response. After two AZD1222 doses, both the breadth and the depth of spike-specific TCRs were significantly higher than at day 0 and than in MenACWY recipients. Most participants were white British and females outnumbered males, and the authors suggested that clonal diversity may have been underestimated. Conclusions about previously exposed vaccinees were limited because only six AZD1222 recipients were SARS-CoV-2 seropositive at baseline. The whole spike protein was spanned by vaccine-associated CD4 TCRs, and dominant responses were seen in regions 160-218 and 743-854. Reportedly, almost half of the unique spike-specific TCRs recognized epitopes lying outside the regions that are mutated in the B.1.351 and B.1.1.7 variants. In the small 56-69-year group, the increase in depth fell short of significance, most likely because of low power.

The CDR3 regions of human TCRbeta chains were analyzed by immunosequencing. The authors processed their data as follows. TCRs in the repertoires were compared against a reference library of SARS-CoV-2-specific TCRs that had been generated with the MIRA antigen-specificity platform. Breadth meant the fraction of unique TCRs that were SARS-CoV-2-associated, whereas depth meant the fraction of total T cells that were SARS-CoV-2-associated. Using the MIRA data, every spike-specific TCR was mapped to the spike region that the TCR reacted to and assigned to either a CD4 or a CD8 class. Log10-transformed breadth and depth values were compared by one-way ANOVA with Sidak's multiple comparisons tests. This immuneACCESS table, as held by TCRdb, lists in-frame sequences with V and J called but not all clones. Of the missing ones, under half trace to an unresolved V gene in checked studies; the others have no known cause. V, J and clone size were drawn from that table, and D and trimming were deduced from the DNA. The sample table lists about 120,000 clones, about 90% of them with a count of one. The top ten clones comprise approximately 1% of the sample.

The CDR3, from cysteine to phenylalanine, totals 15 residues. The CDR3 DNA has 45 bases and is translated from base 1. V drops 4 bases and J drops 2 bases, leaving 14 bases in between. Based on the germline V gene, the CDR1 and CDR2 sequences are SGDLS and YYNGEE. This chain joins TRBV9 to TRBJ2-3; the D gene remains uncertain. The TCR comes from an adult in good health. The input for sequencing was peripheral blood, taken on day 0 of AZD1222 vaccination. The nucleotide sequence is TGTGCCAGCAGCCCCGAAGCGTGGCCCACAGATACGCAGTATTTT. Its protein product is CASSPEAWPTDTQYF.